This T cell receptor beta chain is drawn from a study of T-cell reconstitution after alpha-beta-depleted transplantation in children. Study-level findings and limits: After transplant, at about two months, alpha-beta T cells were reportedly derived from several hundred expanded graft clones. A year post-transplant, T-cell counts and diversity derived mostly from newly produced T cells. From surviving recipient T cells and thymic progenitors came the high day-60 TCRbeta diversity observed in some patients.

The TCRbeta library was prepared with unique molecular identifiers. TCRdb analysed the PCR reads with MiXCR anew, one entry per CDR3 protein. The repertoire holds about 900,000 distinct CDR3 sequences, under 30% seen once, with approximately 30% in the top ten. The CDR3 sequence is 15 residues long. Germline lookup yields CDR1 SGHAT and CDR2 FQNNGV. The V end lost 1 base, the J end lost 3 bases, and 13 bases lay between the germline ends. About this clonotype: What it binds is not known.

The clonotype originates from a boy younger than two who had a stem cell transplant for SCID, so the T cells may come from the graft donor. Here the sequenced sample was PBMCs, mostly from graft donor cells, taken 360 days after TCRalphabeta/CD19-depleted stem cell transplant. The chain combines TRBV11-2 with TRBJ2-7; D is ambiguous. The CDR3 nucleotides are TGTGCCAGCAGCTTAGTTAACGGGCCCCACTACGAGCAGTACTTC. Translating gives CASSLVNGPHYEQYF. The full variable domain, its missing parts supplied by reference TRBV11-2 and TRBJ2-7, is EAGVAQSPRYKIIEKRQSVAFWCNPISGHATLYWYQQILGQGPKLLIQFQNNGVVDDSQLPKDRFSAERLKGVDSTLKIQPAKLEDSAVYLCASSLVNGPHYEQYFGPGTRLTVT.